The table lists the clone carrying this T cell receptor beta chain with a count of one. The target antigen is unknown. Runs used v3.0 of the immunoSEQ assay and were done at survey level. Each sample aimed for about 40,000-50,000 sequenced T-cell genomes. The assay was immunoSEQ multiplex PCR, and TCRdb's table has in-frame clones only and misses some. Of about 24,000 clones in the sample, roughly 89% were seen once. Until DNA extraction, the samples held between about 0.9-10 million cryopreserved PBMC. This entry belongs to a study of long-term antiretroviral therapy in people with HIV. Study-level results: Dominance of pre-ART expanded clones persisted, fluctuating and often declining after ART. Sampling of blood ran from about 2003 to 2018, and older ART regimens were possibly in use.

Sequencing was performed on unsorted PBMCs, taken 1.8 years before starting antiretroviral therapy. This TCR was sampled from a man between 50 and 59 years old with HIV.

The CDR3 spells CASSRNGGLNTEAFF. As DNA, the CDR3 is TGTGCCAGCAGTAGAAACGGAGGGTTGAACACTGAAGCTTTCTTT. The rearrangement links TRBV6-1 to TRBJ1-1; D is unresolved. V was shortened by 5 bases and J by 0 bases, with 13 bases between the two germline ends. In germline, CDR1 is MNHNS, CDR2 SASEGT. CDR3 length: 15 amino acids.